The TCR beta chain under discussion was sequenced for a study of cytomegalovirus exposure and HLA in healthy donors. Study-wide points: CMV serostatus alone was available as immune exposure information. An analysis done earlier found most TCR beta V segments productive about 90% or about 30% of the time.

This clone came up a few times. Its antigen is unidentified. PCR used 60 Vbeta primers and 13 Jbeta primers. This table comes from immunoSEQ multiplex PCR, and its TCRdb copy is limited to in-frame clones, with some not included. Among 150,000 to 200,000 clones listed, approximately 80% were seen once. This CDR3 contains 14 residues. Trimming left V 0 bases short and J 7 bases short, with 10 bases between. Germline V gives CDR1 LGHNA, CDR2 YSLEER. This sequence was found in a man aged 55 to 70 in good health and CMV-seronegative. The chain uses TRBV4-3 and TRBJ2-1; D gene uncertain. Sequences were obtained from PBMCs. CDR3 region: CASSQDISRNEQFF. CDR3 DNA sequence: TGCGCCAGCAGCCAAGATATATCCCGGAATGAGCAGTTCTTC.